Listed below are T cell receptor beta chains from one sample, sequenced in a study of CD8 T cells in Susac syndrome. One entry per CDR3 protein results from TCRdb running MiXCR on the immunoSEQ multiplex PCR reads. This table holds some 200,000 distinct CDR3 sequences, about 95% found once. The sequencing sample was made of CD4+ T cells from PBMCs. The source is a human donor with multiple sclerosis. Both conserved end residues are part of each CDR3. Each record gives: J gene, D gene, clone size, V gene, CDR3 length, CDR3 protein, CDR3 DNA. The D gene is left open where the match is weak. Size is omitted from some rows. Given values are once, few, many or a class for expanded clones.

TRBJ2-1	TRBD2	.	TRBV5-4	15	CASSFGLAGLNEQFF	TGTGCCAGCAGCTTTGGTCTAGCGGGCCTAAATGAGCAGTTCTTC
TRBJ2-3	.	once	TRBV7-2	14	CASSLNPQADTQYF	TGTGCCAGCAGCTTAAATCCCCAGGCAGATACGCAGTATTTT
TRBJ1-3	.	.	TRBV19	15	CASSIGPSSGNTIYF	TGTGCCAGTAGTATTGGGCCGTCCTCTGGAAACACCATATATTTT
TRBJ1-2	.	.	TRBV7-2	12	CASSLVTGGYTF	TGTGCCAGCAGCTTAGTTACTGGTGGCTACACCTTC
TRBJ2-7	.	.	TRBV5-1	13	CASSLDAEAEQYF	TGCGCCAGCAGCTTGGACGCGGAGGCCGAGCAGTACTTC
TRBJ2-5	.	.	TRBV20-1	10	CSASSQTQYF	TGCAGTGCCTCTTCCCAGACCCAGTACTTC
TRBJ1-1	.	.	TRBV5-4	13	CASSLIGRTEAFF	TGTGCCAGCAGCTTGATTGGGCGCACTGAAGCTTTCTTT
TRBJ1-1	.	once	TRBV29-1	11	CSVVGGREAFF	TGCAGCGTTGTTGGGGGGCGCGAAGCTTTCTTT
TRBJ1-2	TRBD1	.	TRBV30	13	CAWSRTGSYGYTF	TGTGCCTGGAGCCGGACAGGGAGCTATGGCTACACCTTC
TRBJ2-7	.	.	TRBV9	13	CASSRRGEHEQYF	TGTGCCAGCAGCCGCCGCGGGGAGCACGAGCAGTACTTC
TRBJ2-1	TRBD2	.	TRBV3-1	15	CASSPGLAGNNEQFF	TGTGCCAGCAGCCCGGGACTAGCGGGGAACAATGAGCAGTTCTTC